The clone carrying this TCR beta chain was seen ten or more times. What it recognizes is unknown. These data belong to a study of blood T cells in healthy people across ages. General study points: The recorded TCR beta diversity per million T cells decreased in a roughly linear manner with age.

With a J-beta primer mix and a sample-barcoded 5' primer, a second PCR ran 7 to 11 cycles. TCRdb used MiXCR to reprocess the 5' RACE reads, holding one entry per CDR3 protein. Here the sample spans approximately 700,000 distinct CDR3 sequences, around 32% being singletons. V trimming: 0 bases; J trimming: 1 base; junction bases outside the gene matches: 4. The CDR3 is 15 residues long. Germline assignment: CDR1 SGHRS and CDR2 YFSETQ. The rearrangement links TRBV5-1 to TRBJ2-7; 7 positions agree with TRBD1. The sequence derives from an elderly woman in good health. Material: blood. Here the CDR3 DNA reads TGCGCCAGCAGCTTGGTACAGGGGCGATCCTACGAGCAGTACTTC. Translated: CASSLVQGRSYEQYF.